The TCR beta chain described here comes from a study of blood T cell repertoires in COVID-19. In the study overall: Acute and convalescent COVID-19 specimens originated in the United States, Italy and Spain.

V lost 8 bases, J lost 8 bases, and 10 bases stayed unmatched. The germline V gene has CDR1 KGHDR and CDR2 SFDVKD. The CDR3 loop spans 14 amino acids. Using immunoSEQ multiplex PCR, the repertoire was profiled, and TCRdb retains in-frame clones only, with some absent. The sample has 200,000 or so clones, 75% to 90% seen once. Assignment of participants to cohorts was predicated upon participant-reported clinical history. The origin of this receptor is a young woman in a cohort exposed to, infected with or recovered from COVID-19 (not recorded which). Sequences were obtained from PBMCs or T cells enriched from blood (not recorded which). The V call is TRBV24-1, the J call TRBJ1-4; 7 positions agree with TRBD1. The DNA of the CDR3 is TGTGCCACCAAAACTACAGGGGCCAGGGAAAAACTGTTTTTT. It encodes CATKTTGAREKLFF.